A single sample is the source of the 12 T cell receptor beta chains below, sequenced in a study of T cell repertoires in cytomegalovirus infection. Each CDR3 protein gets one entry after TCRdb re-called the reads with MiXCR. The repertoire consists of about 260,000 distinct CDR3 sequences, with roughly 13% occurring once and the leading ten covering 8.5% to 9%. The material sequenced was PBMCs. Every receptor here comes from a human donor in good health (CMV status not recorded). Some clones in this sample may be carry-over from other donors' samples.

This clonotype appeared many times. The chain links TRBV7-9 to TRBJ1-1; D remains ambiguous. Germline loops: CDR1 SEHNR, CDR2 FQNEAQ (reference sequence). Trimming shortened V by 3 bases and J by 0 bases, and 8 bases separated the two germline ends. CDR3 size: 14 residues. The CDR3 DNA reads as TGTGCCAGCAGCTTGACGACGGTGAACACTGAAGCTTTCTTT. Amino acids: CASSLTTVNTEAFF.

This clonotype has more than one count but fewer than ten. The chain carries TRBV29-1 and TRBJ2-5, with D uncertain. Trimming took 6 bases from V and 1 from J, leaving 15 bases between them. In germline, CDR1 is SQVTM, CDR2 ANQGSEA. CDR3 length: 14 amino acids. This chain's CDR3 is CSVQAPGSQETQYF. For the CDR3, the DNA is TGCAGCGTCCAGGCCCCAGGTAGCCAAGAGACCCAGTACTTC.

This clonotype was counted at least ten times. The CDR3 DNA sequence: TGTGCCAGCAGCCTCGGAGGGACGGCAGTCCCCTACGAGCAGTACTTC. Its protein product is CASSLGGTAVPYEQYF. The V and J genes are TRBV14 and TRBJ2-7, with a weak D call TRBD2 (6 bases). CDR1 and CDR2 from the germline V gene are SGHDN and FVKESK. Trimming took 4 bases from V and 2 from J, leaving 18 bases between them. The CDR3 consists of 16 residues.

The V call is TRBV28, the J call TRBJ1-5; TRBD1 is a possible D gene (6 bases). This CDR3 has 15 residues. The germline gives CDR1 MDHEN, CDR2 SYDVKM. Trimming removed 7 bases at V and 5 bases at J, with 18 bases between. CDR3 residues: CASTLKSQGYQPQHF. Here the CDR3 DNA reads TGTGCCAGCACCCTTAAGTCCCAGGGGTATCAGCCCCAGCATTTT.

This clonotype was seen ten or more times. In nucleotides, the CDR3 is TGTGCCAGCAGCCCTTCGACTGGATCGGGAACCTACGAGCAGTACTTC. It encodes CASSPSTGSGTYEQYF. The chain couples TRBV7-9 to TRBJ2-7, with TRBD2 as a possible D gene (5 bases). Trimming took 5 bases from V and 2 from J, leaving 19 bases between them. CDR3 length: 16 amino acids. Germline V gives CDR1 SEHNR, CDR2 FQNEAQ (reference sequence).

This clonotype has more than one count but fewer than ten. The V and J genes are TRBV28 and TRBJ1-1, with D possibly being TRBD1 (5 bases). The CDR3 length is 14 residues. Trimming removed 4 bases at V and 5 bases at J, with 14 bases between. The germline V gene has CDR1 MDHEN and CDR2 SYDVKM. The CDR3 is CASSSRAHRTEAFF. The CDR3, as DNA: TGTGCCAGCAGTTCCCGGGCACACAGGACTGAAGCTTTCTTT.

Ten or more counts support this clonotype. The V and J genes are TRBV20-1 and TRBJ2-7; 12 nucleotides line up with TRBD2. The CDR3 extends over 19 amino acids. J gave up 5 bases and V 1 base, and 18 bases lay outside the gene matches. The germline V gene encodes CDR1 DFQATT and CDR2 SNEGSKA (reference sequence). The DNA of the CDR3 is TGCAGTGCTAGAGGGTTACTAGCGGGAGGCCGCCCGGTGGGGGACGAGCAGTACTTC. Encoded protein: CSARGLLAGGRPVGDEQYF.

As to this clonotype: With a much larger clone just one base away, this may be a read error. The chain carries TRBV20-1 and TRBJ2-2; D may be TRBD2 (5 bases). Germline CDR1 reads DFQATT; CDR2 reads SNEGSKA (reference sequence). This CDR3 comprises 16 residues. The CDR3: CSASVPSKGDTGKLFF. CDR3 DNA sequence: TGCAGTGCTAGTGTTCCCTCGAAGGGAGACACCGGGAAGCTGTTTTTT.

This clonotype was found many times. The chain is built from TRBV2 and TRBJ2-3, with 11 nucleotides matching TRBD2. The length of the CDR3 is 17 residues. Trimming removed 5 bases from V and 2 bases from J; junction bases left unmatched: 9. Germline loops: CDR1 SNHLY, CDR2 FYNNEI. In DNA form, the CDR3 reads TGTGCCAGCAGTTACCCTTTAGCGGGAGGGGTCACAGATACGCAGTATTTT. This translates into CASSYPLAGGVTDTQYF.

This clonotype appeared a few times. The rearrangement uses TRBV7-9 and TRBJ1-4; D is possibly TRBD1 (6 bases). The CDR3 sequence is 17 residues long. With 1 base removed from V and 0 bases from J, the gap between germline ends came to 12 bases. Germline V gene lookup returns CDR1 SEHNR and CDR2 FQNEAQ (reference sequence). CDR3 protein: CASSLGQATATNEKLFF. The CDR3 region has the DNA TGTGCCAGCAGCTTAGGACAGGCCACTGCAACTAATGAAAAACTGTTTTTT.

This chain links TRBV18 with TRBJ1-3, with D unclear. Germline V gene sequence: CDR1 KGHSH, CDR2 LQKENI. This CDR3 has 15 amino acids. V lost 2 bases and J lost 0, with 8 bases in between. The CDR3 here is CASSPVEPSGNTIYF. Here the CDR3 DNA reads TGTGCCAGCTCACCAGTAGAGCCCTCTGGAAACACCATATATTTT.

The table lists this clonotype with many counts. V is TRBV12-3 or TRBV12-4 and J is TRBJ1-1; no clear D. This CDR3 contains 14 residues. Between the trimmed V and J ends, which lost 2 bases and 0 bases, there was a span of 7 bases. Here the CDR3 DNA reads TGTGCCAGCAGTTTAAAAGTTATGAACACTGAAGCTTTCTTT. This sequence encodes CASSLKVMNTEAFF.